The present entry profiles one T cell receptor beta chain with its context. Everyone who took part was roughly 18 to 89 years old, and they came from about 25 US areas. Participant-reported clinical history was the basis for cohort assignment. This sample stems from a study of blood T cell repertoires in COVID-19. Study overall: Acute-phase and convalescent COVID-19 samples originated in the United States, Italy and Spain.

Looked up from germline, CDR1 is SGHNT and CDR2 is YYREEE (reference sequence). The CDR3 totals 16 residues. The ends lost 4 bases at V and 6 bases at J; junction bases unmatched: 15. TCRdb's copy holds only in-frame clones and misses some; the assay was immunoSEQ multiplex PCR. This table has some 400,000 clones, about 87% appearing once. This rearrangement joins TRBV5-4 to TRBJ1-1; 7 bases align to TRBD1. Input material: PBMCs or T cells enriched from blood (not recorded which). The origin of this receptor is a young man who had recovered from COVID-19. The CDR3 reads CASSPGGRGKIAEAFF. The CDR3 bases are TGTGCCAGCAGCCCCGGTGGCAGGGGGAAAATTGCTGAAGCTTTCTTT.